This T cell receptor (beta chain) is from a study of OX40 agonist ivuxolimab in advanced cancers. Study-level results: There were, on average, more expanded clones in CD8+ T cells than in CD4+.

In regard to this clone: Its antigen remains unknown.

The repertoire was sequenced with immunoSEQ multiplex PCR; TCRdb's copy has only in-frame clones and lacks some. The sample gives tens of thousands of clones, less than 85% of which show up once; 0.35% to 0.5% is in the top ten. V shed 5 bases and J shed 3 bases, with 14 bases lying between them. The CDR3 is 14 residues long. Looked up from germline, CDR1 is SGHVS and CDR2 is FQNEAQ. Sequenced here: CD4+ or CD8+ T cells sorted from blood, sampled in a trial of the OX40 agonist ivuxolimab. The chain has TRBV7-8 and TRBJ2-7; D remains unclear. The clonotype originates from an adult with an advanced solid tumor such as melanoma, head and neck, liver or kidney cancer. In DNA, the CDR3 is TGTGCCAGCAGCCGTAGGTACACAGACTACGAGCAGTACTTC. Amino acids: CASSRRYTDYEQYF.